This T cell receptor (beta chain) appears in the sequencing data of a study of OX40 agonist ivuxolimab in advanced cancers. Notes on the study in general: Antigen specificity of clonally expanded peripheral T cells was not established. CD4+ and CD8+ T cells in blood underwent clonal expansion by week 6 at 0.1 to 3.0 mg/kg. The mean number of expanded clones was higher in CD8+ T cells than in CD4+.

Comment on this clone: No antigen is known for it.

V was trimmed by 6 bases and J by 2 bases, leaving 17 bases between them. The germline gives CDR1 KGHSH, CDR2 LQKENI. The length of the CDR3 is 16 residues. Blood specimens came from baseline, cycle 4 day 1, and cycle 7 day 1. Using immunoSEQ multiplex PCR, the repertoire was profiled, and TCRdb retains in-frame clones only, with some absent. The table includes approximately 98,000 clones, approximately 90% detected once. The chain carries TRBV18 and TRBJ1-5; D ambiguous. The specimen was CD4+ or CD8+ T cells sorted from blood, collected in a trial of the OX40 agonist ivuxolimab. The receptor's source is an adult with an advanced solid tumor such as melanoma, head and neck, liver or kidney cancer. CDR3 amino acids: CASSPGEGSGNQPQHF. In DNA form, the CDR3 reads TGTGCCAGCTCCCCCGGGGAGGGATCGGGCAATCAGCCCCAGCATTTT.